This T cell receptor beta chain was recovered during a study of blood T cell repertoires in COVID-19 (dated by TCRdb to between 2020 and 2021). Looking at the study overall: Samples from collaborators originated in the United States, Italy and Spain and spanned both the acute and convalescent phases of COVID-19. The prospective study material was composed of cDNA or gDNA derived from T cells, B-cell-depleted T cells, or PBMCs. Deeply sampled blood TCRbeta repertoires from subjects exposed to, actively infected with, or recovered from COVID-19 were included in the dataset. The repertoires were made available in a free public database intended to serve as a resource for research on the immune response to SARS-CoV-2. Samples came from the ongoing ImmuneRACE study (first 160 participants) plus 1,254 subjects from 6 global collaborators. A de-identified subject ID, COVID-19 status, age in years and sex were almost always included in the sample metadata. Where available, HLA class I and class II types were taken from metadata supplied by the sample provider and were not determined by assay-based typing. The paper's findings and limits, for the study overall: The amount of clinical and demographic metadata varied by source and participant and was provided uncurated.

The collaborating institutions used their own protocols to collect whole blood in K2EDTA tubes. Collaborator samples were shipped for TCRbeta analysis as frozen whole blood, isolated PBMCs, or DNA extracted from either sample type. Including cysteine and phenylalanine, the CDR3 has 16 amino acids. Only CDR3 DNA remains: 48 bases, in frame from the first base. Taken from the germline V gene (reference sequence), the CDR1 and CDR2 loops are MNHEY and SMNVEV. V is pruned by 9 bases and J by 2 bases, leaving 12 bases of the junction without a gene match. Details on this clone: It lacks a known antigen. No much larger clone is present one base from it, and per-base qualities are unavailable.

TCRbeta CDR3 regions were amplified from genomic DNA by means of the immunoSEQ Assay, a bias-controlled multiplex PCR. Regarding the original processing steps: The number of nucleated cells in each sample was estimated by amplification of reference gene primers within the assay. Sequence reads were collapsed and filtered to measure the absolute abundance of every unique TCRbeta CDR3 rearrangement. For each sample, productive Simpson clonality was calculated by taking the square root of Simpson's diversity index across productive rearrangements. TCRdb stores this immuneACCESS table with in-frame sequences only. Part of the clones is absent; in the studies checked, under half of the shortfall reflects unresolved V genes, and no reason is known for the rest. V and J calls plus clone size are reproduced from that table; the DNA served to infer D and trimming. The sample contains around 200,000 clones, 75% to 90% of them found a single time. The ten largest clones take up more than 2.5% of the sample.

The source material was peripheral blood. The chain is made from TRBV27 and TRBJ2-1; 8 bases in between match TRBD2. This receptor was identified in a man aged 55 to 70 with acute or convalescent COVID-19. The encoded CDR3 is CARAPWVAGPYNEQFF. The DNA sequence is TGTGCCAGAGCCCCATGGGTAGCGGGACCCTACAATGAGCAGTTCTTC.